This T cell receptor beta chain was profiled in a study of response to subunit inactivated influenza vaccine. Study findings and constraints: It was suggested by the authors that few new T cells are recruited by each seasonal influenza vaccination.

TCRdb re-called the RT-PCR reads with MiXCR, one entry per CDR3 protein. The repertoire holds hundreds of thousands of distinct CDR3 sequences, approximately 12% seen once, with 10% in the top ten. This clonotype was found once. Its antigen is currently unknown. The junction had 9 bases not matched to a gene; V was cut back by 2 bases and J by 2 bases. Germline CDR1 is GTSNPN and CDR2 is SVGIG (reference sequence). CDR3 length: 17 residues. This TCR was sampled from a man aged 50 to 60 who received an inactivated influenza vaccine. V and J are TRBV30 and TRBJ2-1; TRBD2 matches at 10 bases. Here the sequenced sample was PBMCs from blood, taken on the day of vaccination. The chain's CDR3 is CAWSTSGRALPYNEQFF. CDR3 DNA: TGTGCCTGGAGTACGAGCGGGAGGGCCCTCCCCTACAATGAGCAGTTCTTC. The full variable domain, in which reference TRBV30 and TRBJ2-1 provide the parts outside the CDR3, is SQTIHQWPATLVQPVGSPLSLECTVEGTSNPNLYWYRQAAGRGLQLLFYSVGIGQISSEVPQNLSASRPQDRQFILSSKKLLLSDSGFYLCAWSTSGRALPYNEQFFGPGTRLTVL.